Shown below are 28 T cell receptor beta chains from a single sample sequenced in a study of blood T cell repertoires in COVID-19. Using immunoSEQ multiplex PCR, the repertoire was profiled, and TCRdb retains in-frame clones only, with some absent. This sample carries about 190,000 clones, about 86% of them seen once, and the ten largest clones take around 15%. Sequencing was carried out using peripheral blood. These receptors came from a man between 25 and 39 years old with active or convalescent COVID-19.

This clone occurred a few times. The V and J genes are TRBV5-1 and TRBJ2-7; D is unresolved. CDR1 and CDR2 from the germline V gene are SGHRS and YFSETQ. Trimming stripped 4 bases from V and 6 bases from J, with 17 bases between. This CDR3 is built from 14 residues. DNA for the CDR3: TGCGCCAGCAGCCCGCCGCCCGGGTTAGGCGAGCAGTACTTC. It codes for CASSPPPGLGEQYF. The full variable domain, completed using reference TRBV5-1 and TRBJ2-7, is KAGVTQTPRYLIKTRGQQVTLSCSPISGHRSVSWYQQTPGQGLQFLFEYFSETQRNKGNFPGRFSGRQFSNSRSEMNVSTLELGDSALYLCASSPPPGLGEQYFGPGTRLTVT.

The CDR3 DNA follows: TGTGCCAGCAGCCAAGAAGGACAGGTCGCACCCCTCCACTTT. This translates into CASSQEGQVAPLHF. V usage is TRBV3-1 (or the pseudogene TRBV3-2) and J usage is TRBJ1-6; 7 nucleotides align to TRBD1. Trimming took 0 bases from V and 11 from J; bases not matched to a gene: 4. Germline V CDR1 and CDR2: LGHDT, YNNKEL (reference sequence). The CDR3 has 14 amino acids.

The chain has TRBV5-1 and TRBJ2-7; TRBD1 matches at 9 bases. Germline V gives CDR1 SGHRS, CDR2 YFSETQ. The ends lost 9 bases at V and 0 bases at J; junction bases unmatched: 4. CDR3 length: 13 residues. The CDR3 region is CATRDRDSYEQYF. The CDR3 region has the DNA TGCGCCACCCGGGACAGGGACTCCTACGAGCAGTACTTC.

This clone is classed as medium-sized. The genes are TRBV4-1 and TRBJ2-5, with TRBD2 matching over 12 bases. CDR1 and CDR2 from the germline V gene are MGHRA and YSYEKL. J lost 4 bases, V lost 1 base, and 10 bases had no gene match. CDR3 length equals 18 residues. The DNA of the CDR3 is TGCGCCAGCAGCCAAGCCCTAGCGGGGGGGCTTTCGGGAGAGACCCAGTACTTC. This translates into CASSQALAGGLSGETQYF.

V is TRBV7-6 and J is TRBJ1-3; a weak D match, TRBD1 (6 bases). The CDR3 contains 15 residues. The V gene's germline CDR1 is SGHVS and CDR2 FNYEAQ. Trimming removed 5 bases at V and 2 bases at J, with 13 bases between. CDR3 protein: CASSPQGFPGNTIYF. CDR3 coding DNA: TGTGCCAGCAGCCCACAGGGCTTTCCTGGAAACACCATATATTTT.

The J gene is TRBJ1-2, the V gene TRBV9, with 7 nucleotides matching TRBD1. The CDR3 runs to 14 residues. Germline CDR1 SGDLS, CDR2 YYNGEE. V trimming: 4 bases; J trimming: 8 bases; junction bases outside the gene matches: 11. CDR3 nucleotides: TGTGCCAGCAGCCGGGACAGAGGTCCCGGGGGCTACACCTTC. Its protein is CASSRDRGPGGYTF.

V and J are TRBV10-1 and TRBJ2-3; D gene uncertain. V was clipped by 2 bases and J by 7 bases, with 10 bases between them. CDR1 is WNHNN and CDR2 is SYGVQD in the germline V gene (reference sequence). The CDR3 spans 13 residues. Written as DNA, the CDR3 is TGCGCCAGCAGTGAGGAGCCTACGAATACGCAGTATTTT. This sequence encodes CASSEEPTNTQYF.

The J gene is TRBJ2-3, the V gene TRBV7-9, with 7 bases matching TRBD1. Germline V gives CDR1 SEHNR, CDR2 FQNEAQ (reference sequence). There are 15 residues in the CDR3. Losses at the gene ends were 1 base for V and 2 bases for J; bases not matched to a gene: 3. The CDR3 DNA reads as TGTGCCAGCAGCTTAGGTGGACAGGCCACAGATACGCAGTATTTT. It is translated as CASSLGGQATDTQYF.

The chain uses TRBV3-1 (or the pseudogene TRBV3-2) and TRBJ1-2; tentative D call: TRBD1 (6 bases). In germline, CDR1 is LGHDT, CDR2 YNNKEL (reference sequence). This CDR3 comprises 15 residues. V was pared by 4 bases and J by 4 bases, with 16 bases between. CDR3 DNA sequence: TGTGCCAGCAGCCCCCACGTCGGACAGTTCTATGGCTACACCTTC. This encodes CASSPHVGQFYGYTF.

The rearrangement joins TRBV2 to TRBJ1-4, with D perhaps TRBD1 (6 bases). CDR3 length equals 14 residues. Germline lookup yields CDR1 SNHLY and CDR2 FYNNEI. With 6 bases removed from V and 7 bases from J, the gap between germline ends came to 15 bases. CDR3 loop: CASSFGGSIEKLFF. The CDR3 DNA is TGTGCCAGCAGCTTTGGGGGCAGTATTGAAAAACTGTTTTTT.

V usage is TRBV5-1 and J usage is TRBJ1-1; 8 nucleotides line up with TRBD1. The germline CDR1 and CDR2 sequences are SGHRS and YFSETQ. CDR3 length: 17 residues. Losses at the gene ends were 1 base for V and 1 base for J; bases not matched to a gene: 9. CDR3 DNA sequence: TGCGCCAGCAGCTTGCCCCGGCAGGGGGCAGGGAACACTGAAGCTTTCTTT. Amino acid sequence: CASSLPRQGAGNTEAFF. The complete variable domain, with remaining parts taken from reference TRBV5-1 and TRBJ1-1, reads KAGVTQTPRYLIKTRGQQVTLSCSPISGHRSVSWYQQTPGQGLQFLFEYFSETQRNKGNFPGRFSGRQFSNSRSEMNVSTLELGDSALYLCASSLPRQGAGNTEAFFGQGTRLTVV.

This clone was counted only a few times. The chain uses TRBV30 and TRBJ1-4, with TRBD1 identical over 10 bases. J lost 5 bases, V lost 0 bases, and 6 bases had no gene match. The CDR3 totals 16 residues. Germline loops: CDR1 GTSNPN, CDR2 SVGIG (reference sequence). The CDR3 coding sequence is TGTGCCTGGAGTGTAGGGGGGGGACAGGGGAATGAAAAACTGTTTTTT. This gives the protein CAWSVGGGQGNEKLFF.

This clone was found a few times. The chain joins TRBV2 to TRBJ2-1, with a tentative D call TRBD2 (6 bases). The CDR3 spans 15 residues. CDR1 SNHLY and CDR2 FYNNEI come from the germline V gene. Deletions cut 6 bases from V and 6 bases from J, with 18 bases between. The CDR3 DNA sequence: TGTGCCAGCAGAGAAATAAGCGGGTTCATCAATGAGCAGTTCTTC. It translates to CASREISGFINEQFF. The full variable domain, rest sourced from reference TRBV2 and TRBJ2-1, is EPEVTQTPSHQVTQMGQEVILRCVPISNHLYFYWYRQILGQKVEFLVSFYNNEISEKSEIFDDQFSVERPDGSNFTLKIRSTKLEDSAMYFCASREISGFINEQFFGPGTRLTVL.

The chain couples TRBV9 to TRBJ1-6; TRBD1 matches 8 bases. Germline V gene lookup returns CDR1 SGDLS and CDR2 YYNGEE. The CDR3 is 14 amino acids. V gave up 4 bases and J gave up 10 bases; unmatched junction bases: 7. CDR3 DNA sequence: TGTGCCAGCAGCCCAGGACAGGGCGTATCACCCCTCCACTTT. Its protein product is CASSPGQGVSPLHF.

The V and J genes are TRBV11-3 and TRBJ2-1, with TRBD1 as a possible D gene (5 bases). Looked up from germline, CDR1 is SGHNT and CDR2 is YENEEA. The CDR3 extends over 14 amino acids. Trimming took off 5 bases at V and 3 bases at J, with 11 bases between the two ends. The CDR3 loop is CASSLGANYNEQFF. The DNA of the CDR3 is TGTGCCAGCAGCCTAGGGGCGAACTACAATGAGCAGTTCTTC.

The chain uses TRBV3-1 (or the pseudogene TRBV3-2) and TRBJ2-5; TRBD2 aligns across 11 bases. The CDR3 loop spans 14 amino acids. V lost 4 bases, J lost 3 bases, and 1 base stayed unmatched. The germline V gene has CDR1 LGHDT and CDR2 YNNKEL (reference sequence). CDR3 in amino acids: CASSLSGREETQYF. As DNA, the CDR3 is TGTGCCAGCAGCCTTAGCGGGAGGGAAGAGACCCAGTACTTC.

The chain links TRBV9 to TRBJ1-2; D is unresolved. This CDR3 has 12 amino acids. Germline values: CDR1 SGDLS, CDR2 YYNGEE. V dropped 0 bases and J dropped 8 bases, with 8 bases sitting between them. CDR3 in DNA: TGTGCCAGCAGCGTAGCTAGCGGGGGCTACACCTTC. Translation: CASSVASGGYTF. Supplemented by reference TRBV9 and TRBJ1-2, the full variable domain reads DSGVTQTPKHLITATGQRVTLRCSPRSGDLSVYWYQQSLDQGLQFLIQYYNGEERAKGNILERFSAQQFPDLHSELNLSSLELGDSALYFCASSVASGGYTFGSGTRLTVV.

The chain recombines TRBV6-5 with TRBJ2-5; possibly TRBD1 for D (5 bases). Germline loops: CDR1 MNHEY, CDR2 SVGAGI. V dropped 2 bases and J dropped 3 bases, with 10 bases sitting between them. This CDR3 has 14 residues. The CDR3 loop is CASSYARVEETQYF. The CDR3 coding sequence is TGTGCCAGCAGTTACGCCAGGGTGGAAGAGACCCAGTACTTC.

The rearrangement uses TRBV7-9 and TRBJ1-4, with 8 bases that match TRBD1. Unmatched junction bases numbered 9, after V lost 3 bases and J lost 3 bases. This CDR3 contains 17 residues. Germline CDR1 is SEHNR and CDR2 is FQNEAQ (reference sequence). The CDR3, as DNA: TGTGCCAGCAGCTTTGACAGGGGTGTTAACCCTAATGAAAAACTGTTTTTT. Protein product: CASSFDRGVNPNEKLFF. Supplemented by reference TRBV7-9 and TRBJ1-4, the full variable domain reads DTGVSQNPRHKITKRGQNVTFRCDPISEHNRLYWYRQTLGQGPEFLTYFQNEAQLEKSRLLSDRFSAERPKGSFSTLEIQRTEQGDSAMYLCASSFDRGVNPNEKLFFGSGTQLSVL.

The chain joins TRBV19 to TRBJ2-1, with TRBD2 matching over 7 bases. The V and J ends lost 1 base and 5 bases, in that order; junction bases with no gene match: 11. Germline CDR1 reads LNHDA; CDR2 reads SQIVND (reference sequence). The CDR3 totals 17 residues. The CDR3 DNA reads TGTGCCAGTAGTATAGGGGCGAGGCGGGAGTTCAACAATGAGCAGTTCTTC. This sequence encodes CASSIGARREFNNEQFF.

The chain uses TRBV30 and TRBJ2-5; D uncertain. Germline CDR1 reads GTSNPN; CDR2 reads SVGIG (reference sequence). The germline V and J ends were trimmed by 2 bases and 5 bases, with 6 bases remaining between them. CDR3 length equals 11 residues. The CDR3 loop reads CAWSRRETQYF. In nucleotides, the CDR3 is TGTGCCTGGAGTAGGCGGGAGACCCAGTACTTC. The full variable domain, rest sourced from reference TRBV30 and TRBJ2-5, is SQTIHQWPATLVQPVGSPLSLECTVEGTSNPNLYWYRQAAGRGLQLLFYSVGIGQISSEVPQNLSASRPQDRQFILSSKKLLLSDSGFYLCAWSRRETQYFGPGTRLLVL.

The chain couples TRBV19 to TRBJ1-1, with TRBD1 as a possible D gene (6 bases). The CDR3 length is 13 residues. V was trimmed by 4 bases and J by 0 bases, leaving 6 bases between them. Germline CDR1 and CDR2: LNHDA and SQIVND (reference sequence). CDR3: CASSRQVNTEAFF. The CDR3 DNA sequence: TGTGCCAGTAGTAGACAGGTGAACACTGAAGCTTTCTTT.

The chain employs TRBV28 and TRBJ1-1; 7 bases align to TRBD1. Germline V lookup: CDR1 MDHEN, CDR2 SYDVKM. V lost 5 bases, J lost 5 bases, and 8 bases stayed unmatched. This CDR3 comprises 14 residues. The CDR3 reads CASSPGGSGTEAFF. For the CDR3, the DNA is TGTGCCAGCAGTCCAGGGGGATCGGGGACTGAAGCTTTCTTT.

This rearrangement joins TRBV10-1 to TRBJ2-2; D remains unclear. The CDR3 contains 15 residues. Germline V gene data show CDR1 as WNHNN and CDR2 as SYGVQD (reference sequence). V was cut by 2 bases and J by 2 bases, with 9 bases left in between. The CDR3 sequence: CASSEAQFNTGELFF. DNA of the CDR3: TGCGCCAGCAGTGAGGCACAGTTCAACACCGGGGAGCTGTTTTTT.

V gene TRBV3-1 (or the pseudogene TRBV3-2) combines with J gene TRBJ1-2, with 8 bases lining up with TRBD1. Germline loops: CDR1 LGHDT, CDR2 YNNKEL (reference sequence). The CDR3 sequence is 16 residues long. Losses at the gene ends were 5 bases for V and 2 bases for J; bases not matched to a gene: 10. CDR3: CASSDAPGGPNYGYTF. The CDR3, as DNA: TGTGCCAGCAGCGACGCCCCAGGGGGCCCCAACTATGGCTACACCTTC.

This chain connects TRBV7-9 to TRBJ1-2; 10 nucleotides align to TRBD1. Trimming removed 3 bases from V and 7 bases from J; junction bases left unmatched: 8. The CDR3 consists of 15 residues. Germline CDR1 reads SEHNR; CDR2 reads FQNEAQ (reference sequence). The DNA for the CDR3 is TGTGCCAGCAGCTTTACCGGGACAGGGGACCCTGGCTACACCTTC. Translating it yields CASSFTGTGDPGYTF. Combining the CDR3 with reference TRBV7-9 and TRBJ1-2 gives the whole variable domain DTGVSQNPRHKITKRGQNVTFRCDPISEHNRLYWYRQTLGQGPEFLTYFQNEAQLEKSRLLSDRFSAERPKGSFSTLEIQRTEQGDSAMYLCASSFTGTGDPGYTFGSGTRLTVV.

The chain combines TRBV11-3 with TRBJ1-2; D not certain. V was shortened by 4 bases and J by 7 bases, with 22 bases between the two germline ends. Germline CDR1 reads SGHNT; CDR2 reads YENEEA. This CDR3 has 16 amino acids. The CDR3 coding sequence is TGTGCCAGCAGCTCCCCGAGCGGGAGCAACCTCGGTGGCTACACCTTC. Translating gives CASSSPSGSNLGGYTF. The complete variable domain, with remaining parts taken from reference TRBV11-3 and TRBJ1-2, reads EAGVVQSPRYKIIEKKQPVAFWCNPISGHNTLYWYLQNLGQGPELLIRYENEEAVDDSQLPKDRFSAERLKGVDSTLKIQPAELGDSAVYLCASSSPSGSNLGGYTFGSGTRLTVV.

The CDR3, as DNA: TGTGCCAGCAGGCCACTGACAAGTTTGAAGACCCAGTACTTC. Protein product: CASRPLTSLKTQYF. The rearrangement joins TRBV2 to TRBJ2-5; D is undetermined. This CDR3 has 14 amino acids. Germline CDR1 reads SNHLY; CDR2 reads FYNNEI. V lost 6 bases and J lost 6, with 17 bases in between.